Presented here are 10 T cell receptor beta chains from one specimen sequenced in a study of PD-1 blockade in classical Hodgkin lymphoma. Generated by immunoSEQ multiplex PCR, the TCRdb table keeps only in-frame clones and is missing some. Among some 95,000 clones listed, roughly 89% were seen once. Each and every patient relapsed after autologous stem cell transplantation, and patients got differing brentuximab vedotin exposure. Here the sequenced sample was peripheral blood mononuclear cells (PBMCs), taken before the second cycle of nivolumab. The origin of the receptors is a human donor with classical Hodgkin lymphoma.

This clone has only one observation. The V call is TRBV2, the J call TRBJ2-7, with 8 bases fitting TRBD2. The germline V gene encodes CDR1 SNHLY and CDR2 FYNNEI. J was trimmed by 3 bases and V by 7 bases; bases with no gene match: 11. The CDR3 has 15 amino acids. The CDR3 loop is CASISMRGADYEQYF. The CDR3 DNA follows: TGTGCCAGCATTTCTATGCGGGGGGCGGACTACGAGCAGTACTTC.

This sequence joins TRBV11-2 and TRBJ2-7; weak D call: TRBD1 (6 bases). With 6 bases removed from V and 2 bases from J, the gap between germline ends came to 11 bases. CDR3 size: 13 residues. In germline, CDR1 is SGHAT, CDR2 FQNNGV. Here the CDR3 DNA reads TGTGCCAGCAGACCGGACAGTACCTACGAGCAGTACTTC. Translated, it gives CASRPDSTYEQYF.

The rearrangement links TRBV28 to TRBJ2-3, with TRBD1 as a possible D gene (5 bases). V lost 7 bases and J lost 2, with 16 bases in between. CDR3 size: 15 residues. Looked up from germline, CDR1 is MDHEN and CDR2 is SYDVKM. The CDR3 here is CASTKAGQPTDTQYF. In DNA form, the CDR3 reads TGTGCCAGCACGAAGGCTGGACAACCCACAGATACGCAGTATTTT.

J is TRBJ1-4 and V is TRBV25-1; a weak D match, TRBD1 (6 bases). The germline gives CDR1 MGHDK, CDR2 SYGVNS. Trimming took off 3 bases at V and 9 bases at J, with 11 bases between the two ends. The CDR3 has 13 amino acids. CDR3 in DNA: TGTGCCAGCAGTGAGGCAGGGGTTCAAAAACTGTTTTTT. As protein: CASSEAGVQKLFF. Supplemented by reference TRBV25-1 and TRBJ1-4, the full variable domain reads EADIYQTPRYLVIGTGKKITLECSQTMGHDKMYWYQQDPGMELHLIHYSYGVNSTEKGDLSSESTVSRIRTEHFPLTLESARPSHTSQYLCASSEAGVQKLFFGSGTQLSVL.

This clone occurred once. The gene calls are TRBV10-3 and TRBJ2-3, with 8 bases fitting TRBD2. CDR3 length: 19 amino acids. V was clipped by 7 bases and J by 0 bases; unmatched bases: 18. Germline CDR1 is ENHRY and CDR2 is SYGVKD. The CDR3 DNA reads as TGTGCCATCACCTCGACCCCGGGACTAGGTATCTCTAGCACAGATACGCAGTATTTT. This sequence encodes CAITSTPGLGISSTDTQYF.

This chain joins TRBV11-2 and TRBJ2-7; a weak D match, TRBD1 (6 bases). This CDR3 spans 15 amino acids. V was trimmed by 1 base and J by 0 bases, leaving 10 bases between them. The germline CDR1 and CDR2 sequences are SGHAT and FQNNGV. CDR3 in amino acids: CASSLAPGDSYEQYF. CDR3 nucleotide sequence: TGTGCCAGCAGCTTAGCGCCAGGGGACTCCTACGAGCAGTACTTC.

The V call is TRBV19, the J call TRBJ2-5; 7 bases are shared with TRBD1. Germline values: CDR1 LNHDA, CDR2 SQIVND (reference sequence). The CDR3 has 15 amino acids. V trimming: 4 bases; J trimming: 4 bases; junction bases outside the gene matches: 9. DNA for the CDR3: TGTGCCAGTAGTAGCCGGGACAGAGACTTAGAGACCCAGTACTTC. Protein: CASSSRDRDLETQYF.

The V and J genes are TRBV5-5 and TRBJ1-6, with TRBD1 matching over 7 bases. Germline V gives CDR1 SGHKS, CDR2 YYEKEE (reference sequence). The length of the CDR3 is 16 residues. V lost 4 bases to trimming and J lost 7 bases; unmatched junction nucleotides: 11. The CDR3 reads CASSDAGTVVNSPLHF. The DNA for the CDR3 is TGTGCCAGCAGCGATGCCGGGACAGTAGTAAATTCACCCCTCCACTTT. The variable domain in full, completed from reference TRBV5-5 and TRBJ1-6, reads DAGVTQSPTHLIKTRGQQVTLRCSPISGHKSVSWYQQVLGQGPQFIFQYYEKEERGRGNFPDRFSARQFPNYSSELNVNALLLGDSALYLCASSDAGTVVNSPLHFGNGTRLTVT.

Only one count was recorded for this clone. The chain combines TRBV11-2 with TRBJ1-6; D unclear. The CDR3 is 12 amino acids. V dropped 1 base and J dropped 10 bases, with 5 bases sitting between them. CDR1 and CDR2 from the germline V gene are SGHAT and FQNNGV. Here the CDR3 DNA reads TGTGCCAGCAGCTTAGGAGGGTCACCCCTCCACTTT. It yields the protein CASSLGGSPLHF.

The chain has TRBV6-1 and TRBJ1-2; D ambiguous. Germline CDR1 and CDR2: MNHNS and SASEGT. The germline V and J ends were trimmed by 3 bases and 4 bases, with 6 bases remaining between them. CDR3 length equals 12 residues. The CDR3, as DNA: TGTGCCAGCAGTGACCAGGCCTATGGCTACACCTTC. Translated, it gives CASSDQAYGYTF.